A selection of T cell receptor beta chains follows, all from one sample in a study of tumor-infiltrating lymphocytes in localized non-small cell lung cancer. TCRdb's table, derived via immunoSEQ multiplex PCR, lists solely in-frame clones and lacks some. The repertoire has over 5,500 clones, roughly 60% of them found once; the top ten carry about 13%. Sequencing was done on a sample of uninvolved lung tissue not adjacent to the tumor. Receptor source: a human donor with non-small cell lung cancer. CDR3s leave out the opening cysteine and the closing phenylalanine or tryptophan. The order of the fields is V gene, J gene, CDR3 protein.

TRBV2	TRBJ2-7	ASNGNSGYEQY
TRBV6-5	TRBJ2-7	ASSLPGQGREQY
TRBV30	TRBJ2-2	AWRRVSNTGELF
TRBV27	TRBJ1-5	ASSWRGQNQPQH
TRBV13	TRBJ1-1	ASSLMRGGGTEAF
TRBV9	TRBJ2-5	ASSAGRGARTQY
TRBV27	TRBJ2-3	ASSANRGGGGTDTQY
TRBV6-1	TRBJ2-1	ASSAHALDRGLNNEQF
TRBV7-8	TRBJ1-2	ASSSPDRANYGYT
TRBV30	TRBJ1-2	AWSETDGRSGYT
TRBV6-5	TRBJ2-7	ASSQKDRDEQY
TRBV2	TRBJ1-6	ASSPLLNSPLH
TRBV9	TRBJ2-2	ASSVEGNPTGELF
TRBV7-6	TRBJ1-5	ASSLATGNQPQH
TRBV19	TRBJ1-3	ASTRGHHESGNTIY
TRBV2	TRBJ2-7	ASSGLGVGEQY
TRBV25-1	TRBJ2-6	ASSKAGANVLT
TRBV4-1	TRBJ1-1	ASSQVGGVNTEAF
TRBV7-6	TRBJ2-1	ASSLVTSSGGPYNEQF
TRBV11-2	TRBJ1-4	ASSWFGQATNEKLF
TRBV6-4	TRBJ1-1	ASSDRGNTEAF
TRBV5-6	TRBJ1-1	ASSWGTEAF
TRBV7-2	TRBJ1-4	ASSLGQEIATNEKLF
TRBV6-1	TRBJ1-1	ASSATWDPRWTEAF
TRBV19	TRBJ1-6	ASSNGGQGSPLH
TRBV5-1	TRBJ2-7	ASSLAGQGSPTYEQY
TRBV9	TRBJ1-1	ASSVGFENTEAF
TRBV6-5	TRBJ1-2	ASSSKGGYT
TRBV19	TRBJ1-5	ASSFQGFSNQPQH
TRBV6-5	TRBJ1-5	AVKPTGDFGPQH
TRBV14	TRBJ2-7	ASSPGTGSYEQY
TRBV7-2	TRBJ1-5	ASSLGVLSNQPQH
TRBV2	TRBJ2-5	ASSGTARNQETQY
TRBV7-9	TRBJ2-7	ASSFGHTTYEQY
TRBV5-1	TRBJ2-6	ASSLEPGLHVLT
TRBV5-4	TRBJ1-1	ASSGAYTEAF
TRBV6-5	TRBJ1-1	ATRGLTTEAF
TRBV29-1	TRBJ1-5	SVSLGRNQPQH
TRBV7-9	TRBJ2-7	ASSLDLASYEQY
TRBV6-6	TRBJ2-7	ASTRAGSYEQY
TRBV21-1	TRBJ1-2	ASSRPGDKGGRGYT
TRBV11-3	TRBJ2-2	ASTSTRGWNTGELF